The source of this TCR beta chain is a study of blood T cell repertoires in COVID-19. Study-level background: Samples taken during acute and convalescent COVID-19 were collected in the United States, Italy and Spain. PBMCs, B-cell-depleted T cells, or T cells were the source of the cDNA or gDNA that made up the material.

CDR3 length: 15 residues. With 5 bases clipped from V and 3 bases from J, the junction kept 8 bases outside the gene matches. CDR1 and CDR2 (germline): MNHEY, SMNVEV (reference sequence). Per the original data handling: Reference gene primer amplification gave nucleated cell count estimates. This table comes from immunoSEQ multiplex PCR, and its TCRdb copy is limited to in-frame clones, with some not included. V and J calls and clone size are those listed in that table; D and trimming were worked out from the DNA. The profile shows around 340,000 clones, roughly nine tenths of them singletons. Seattle researchers signed up patients amid active infection and tracked them longitudinally.

Specimen: peripheral blood. V gene TRBV27 combines with J gene TRBJ2-7; 9 nucleotides agree with TRBD1. This TCR was recovered from a woman aged 60-70 years with COVID-19, enrolled during active disease. The CDR3 reads CASSPRQGGNYEQYF. The CDR3 coding sequence is TGTGCCAGCAGTCCGAGACAGGGGGGAAACTACGAGCAGTACTTC.